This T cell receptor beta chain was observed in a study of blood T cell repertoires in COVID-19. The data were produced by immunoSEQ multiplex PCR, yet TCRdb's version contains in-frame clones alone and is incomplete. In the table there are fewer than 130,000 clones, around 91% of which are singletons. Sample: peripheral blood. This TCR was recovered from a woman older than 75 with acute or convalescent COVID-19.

DNA of the CDR3: TGTGCCAGCAGCCTGGGACAGCTCATACAGCCCCAGCATTTT. Residues: CASSLGQLIQPQHF. The gene calls are TRBV7-2 and TRBJ1-5; the match to TRBD1 covers 7 bases. After removal of 5 bases from V and 7 bases from J, the junction contained 8 bases not matched to a gene. Per the germline V gene, CDR1 is SGHTA and CDR2 is FQGNSA. CDR3 length: 14 residues.